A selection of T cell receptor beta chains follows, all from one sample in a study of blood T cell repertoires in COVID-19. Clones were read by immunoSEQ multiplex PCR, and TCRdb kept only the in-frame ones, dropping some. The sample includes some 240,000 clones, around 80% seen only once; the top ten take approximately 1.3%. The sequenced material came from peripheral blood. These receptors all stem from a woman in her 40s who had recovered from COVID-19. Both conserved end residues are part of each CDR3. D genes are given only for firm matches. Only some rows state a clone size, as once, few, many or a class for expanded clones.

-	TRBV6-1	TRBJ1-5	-	CASSEPFNQPQHF	TGTGCCAGCAGTGAACCGTTCAATCAGCCCCAGCATTTT
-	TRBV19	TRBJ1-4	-	CATGGETRGSEKLFF	TGTGCCACGGGGGGGGAGACACGGGGATCTGAAAAACTGTTTTTT
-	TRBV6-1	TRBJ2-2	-	CASTGEGGTGELFF	TGTGCCAGCACGGGTGAAGGGGGCACCGGGGAGCTGTTTTTT
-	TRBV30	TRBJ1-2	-	CAWDKSIYGYTF	TGTGCCTGGGACAAGTCCATATATGGCTACACCTTC
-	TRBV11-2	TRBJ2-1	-	CASSLEAPGRSSYNEQFF	TGTGCCAGCAGCTTAGAGGCCCCAGGGAGGAGCTCCTACAATGAGCAGTTCTTC
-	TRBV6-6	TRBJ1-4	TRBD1	CASRTGGAEKLFF	TGTGCCAGCAGGACAGGGGGCGCTGAAAAACTGTTTTTT
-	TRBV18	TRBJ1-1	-	CASSPAGFAGTEAFF	TGTGCCAGCTCCCCTGCCGGGTTCGCAGGGACTGAAGCTTTCTTT
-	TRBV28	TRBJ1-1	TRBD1	CASSLSSRDSNTEAFF	TGTGCCAGCAGTTTATCGTCCCGGGACAGTAACACTGAAGCTTTCTTT
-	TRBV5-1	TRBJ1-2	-	CASSRTNTGTEEGRYTF	TGCGCCAGCAGCCGGACGAACACCGGGACGGAGGAGGGACGCTACACCTTC
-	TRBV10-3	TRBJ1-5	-	CAISAEVYQPQHF	TGTGCCATCAGTGCTGAGGTATACCAGCCCCAGCATTTT
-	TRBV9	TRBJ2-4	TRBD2	CASSPGGSLKNIQYF	TGTGCCAGCAGCCCCGGGGGGAGTCTCAAAAACATTCAGTACTTC
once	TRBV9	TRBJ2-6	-	CASSPELGAVGANVLTF	TGTGCCAGCAGCCCCGAATTGGGGGCGGTTGGGGCCAACGTCCTGACTTTC
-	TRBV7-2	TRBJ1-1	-	CASSLGHPSRAFF	TGTGCCAGCAGCTTAGGTCATCCGTCCCGGGCTTTCTTT
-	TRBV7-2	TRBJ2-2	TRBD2	CASSLMGGNTGELFF	TGTGCCAGCAGCTTAATGGGGGGGAATACCGGGGAGCTGTTTTTT
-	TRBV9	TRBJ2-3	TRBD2	CASSELEPGLAGGFVTDTQYF	TGTGCCAGCAGCGAGTTGGAACCGGGACTAGCGGGGGGATTTGTGACAGATACGCAGTATTTT
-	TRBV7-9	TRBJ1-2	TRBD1	CASSLEAGGLSYGYTF	TGTGCCAGCAGCTTAGAAGCAGGGGGGTTATCGTATGGCTACACCTTC
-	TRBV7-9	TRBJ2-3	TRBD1	CASSLGQGHADTQYF	TGTGCCAGCAGTTTGGGACAGGGGCACGCAGATACGCAGTATTTT
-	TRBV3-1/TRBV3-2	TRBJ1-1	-	CASSQEGGTEAFF	TGTGCCAGCAGCCAAGAGGGGGGCACTGAAGCTTTCTTT
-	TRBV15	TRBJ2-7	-	CATSTERRGLAYEQYF	TGTGCCACCAGCACAGAGAGGAGGGGTTTAGCCTACGAGCAGTACTTC
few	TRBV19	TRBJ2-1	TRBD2	CASSTVSGGANEQFF	TGTGCCAGTAGCACAGTCAGCGGGGGGGCCAATGAGCAGTTCTTC
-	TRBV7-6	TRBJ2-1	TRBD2	CASSLGLAGGADYNEQFF	TGTGCCAGCAGCTTAGGACTAGCGGGGGGCGCCGACTACAATGAGCAGTTCTTC
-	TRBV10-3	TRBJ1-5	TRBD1	CATGQGRSNQPQHF	TGTGCCACCGGACAGGGGCGATCAAATCAGCCCCAGCATTTT
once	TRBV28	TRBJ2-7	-	CASSQRQEPTYEQYF	TGTGCCAGCAGTCAGAGACAGGAGCCGACCTACGAGCAGTACTTC
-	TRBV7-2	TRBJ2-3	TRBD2	CASRLAGGPDTQYF	TGTGCCAGCCGACTAGCGGGGGGGCCAGATACGCAGTATTTT
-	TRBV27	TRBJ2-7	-	CASSFNPVAGEQYF	TGTGCCAGCAGTTTCAACCCAGTGGCGGGCGAGCAGTACTTC
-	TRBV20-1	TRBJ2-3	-	CSASSSTDTQYF	TGCAGTGCTAGTTCCTCCACAGATACGCAGTATTTT
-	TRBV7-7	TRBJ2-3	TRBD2	CASSLGPLGEGTSTDTQYF	TGTGCTAGCAGCTTAGGACCGCTGGGGGAGGGGACTAGCACAGATACGCAGTATTTT
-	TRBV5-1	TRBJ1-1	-	CASSLGGNTEAFF	TGCGCCAGCAGCTTGGGCGGGAACACTGAAGCTTTCTTT
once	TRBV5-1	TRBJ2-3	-	CASSLVTGNTDTQYF	TGCGCCAGCAGCTTGGTCACGGGGAACACAGATACGCAGTATTTT
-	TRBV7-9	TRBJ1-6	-	CASSLGQDSPLHF	TGTGCCAGCAGCTTAGGTCAGGATTCACCCCTCCACTTT
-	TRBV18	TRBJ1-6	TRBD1	CASSATGGRAPLHF	TGTGCCAGCTCCGCGACAGGGGGCAGGGCACCCCTCCACTTT
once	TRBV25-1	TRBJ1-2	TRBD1	CATSGTGGGGYTF	TGTGCCACCTCCGGGACAGGGGGCGGCGGCTACACCTTC
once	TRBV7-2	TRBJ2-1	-	CASSPTRTKQFF	TGTGCCAGCAGCCCAACAAGGACTAAACAGTTCTTC
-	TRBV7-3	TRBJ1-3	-	CASSSGPGNTIYF	TGTGCCAGCAGCTCAGGGCCTGGAAACACCATATATTTT
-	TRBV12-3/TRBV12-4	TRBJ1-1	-	CASSIGRVTEAFF	TGTGCCAGCAGTATCGGCAGGGTGACTGAAGCTTTCTTT
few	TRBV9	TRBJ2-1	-	CASSVGQHNEQFF	TGTGCCAGCAGCGTAGGACAGCACAATGAGCAGTTCTTC
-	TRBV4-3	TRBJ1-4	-	CASSSSRGRQLFF	TGCGCCAGCAGCTCATCACGGGGAAGGCAACTGTTTTTT
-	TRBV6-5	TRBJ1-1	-	CASSYSMGGEGEAFF	TGTGCCAGCAGTTACTCGATGGGGGGGGAGGGAGAAGCTTTCTTT
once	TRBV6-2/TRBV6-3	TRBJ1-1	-	CASSYTGEGVNTEAFF	TGTGCCAGCAGTTACACAGGCGAGGGGGTGAACACTGAAGCTTTCTTT
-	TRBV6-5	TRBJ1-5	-	CASSYSRNRPQHF	TGTGCCAGCAGTTACTCGAGGAATCGGCCCCAGCATTTT
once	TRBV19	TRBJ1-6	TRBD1	CASSTPGTENSPLHF	TGTGCCAGTAGTACCCCCGGGACAGAAAATTCACCCCTCCACTTT
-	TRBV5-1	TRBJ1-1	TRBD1	CASSYTTGAETEAFF	TGCGCCAGCAGCTACACGACAGGGGCTGAAACTGAAGCTTTCTTT
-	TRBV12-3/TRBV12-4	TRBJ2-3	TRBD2	CASKFSGEDTQYF	TGTGCCAGCAAGTTTAGCGGGGAGGATACGCAGTATTTT
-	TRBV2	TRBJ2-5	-	CASSEGTGQETQYF	TGTGCCAGCAGTGAAGGCACAGGCCAAGAGACCCAGTACTTC
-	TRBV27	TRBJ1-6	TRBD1	CASRSDRDNSPLHF	TGTGCCAGCAGGTCCGACAGGGATAATTCACCCCTCCACTTT
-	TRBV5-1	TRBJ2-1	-	CASSLATNNEQFF	TGCGCCAGCAGCTTGGCGACAAACAATGAGCAGTTCTTC
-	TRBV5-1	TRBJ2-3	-	CASSPTSTSTDTQYF	TGCGCCAGCAGCCCGACATCAACTAGCACAGATACGCAGTATTTT